What follows are 14 T cell receptor beta chains derived from one specimen sequenced in a study of T-cell reconstitution after alpha-beta-depleted transplantation in children. Preparation of the TCRbeta library was carried out with unique molecular identifiers. TCRdb ran MiXCR on the PCR reads and lists one entry per CDR3 protein. The table records about 640,000 distinct CDR3 sequences, 10% to 15% of them present only once. The starting material was PBMCs, mostly from graft donor cells, obtained 360 days after TCRalphabeta/CD19-depleted stem cell transplant. The receptors stem from a male patient between 5 and 17 years old who had a stem cell transplant for acute myeloid leukemia, so the T cells may come from the graft donor.

V usage is TRBV6-5 and J usage is TRBJ1-4; TRBD1 might be the D (6 bases). The germline V gene has CDR1 MNHEY and CDR2 SVGAGI. V lost 2 bases to trimming and J lost 7 bases, with 14 bases between them. This CDR3 contains 15 residues. The CDR3, as DNA: TGTGCCAGCAGTTACGAGACAGGTCCTAGTGAAAAACTGTTTTTT. Translating gives CASSYETGPSEKLFF.

J is TRBJ2-1 and V is TRBV29-1, with 7 nucleotides matching TRBD2. Per the germline V gene, CDR1 is SQVTM and CDR2 is ANQGSEA. CDR3 length: 14 amino acids. J gave up 3 bases and V 4 bases, and 6 bases lay outside the gene matches. CDR3 residues: CSVVRGLVYNEQFF. DNA of the CDR3: TGCAGCGTTGTAAGAGGACTAGTCTACAATGAGCAGTTCTTC.

J is TRBJ1-6 and V is TRBV15, with a possible D match to TRBD1 (6 bases). This CDR3 comprises 15 residues. The germline CDR1 and CDR2 sequences are LNHNV and YYDKDF (reference sequence). The V end was cut by 4 bases, the J end by 6 bases, with 13 bases between. The DNA for the CDR3 is TGTGCCACCAGCAAACTACAGGGCATTAATTCACCCCTCCACTTT. Its protein product is CATSKLQGINSPLHF.

This clonotype showed up just a few times. V is TRBV7-8 and J is TRBJ2-7; 9 nucleotides align to TRBD2. V lost 0 bases and J lost 7; bases outside the gene matches: 10. The CDR3 has 16 amino acids. From germline, CDR1 is SGHVS and CDR2 FQNEAQ. The CDR3 DNA is TGTGCCAGCAGCTTAGCTAGCGGGAGTCCGGGGTGGGAGCAGTACTTC. Translation: CASSLASGSPGWEQYF.

The sample holds a few counts of this clonotype. The chain links TRBV11-2 to TRBJ2-3, with D tentatively TRBD1 or TRBD2 (5 bases each). Trimming removed 1 base at V and 5 bases at J, with 22 bases between. This CDR3 comprises 18 residues. Germline CDR1 and CDR2: SGHAT and FQNNGV. The CDR3 DNA follows: TGTGCCAGCAGCTTAGTGGCGGGTTCACTCACAAGGGGAGATACGCAGTATTTT. It translates to CASSLVAGSLTRGDTQYF.

In this sample, this clonotype turned up many times. The V gene is TRBV6-2 or TRBV6-3, the J gene TRBJ2-1, with 14 bases aligning to TRBD2. The junction had 9 bases not matched to a gene; V was cut back by 3 bases and J by 2 bases. CDR1 and CDR2 from the germline V gene are MNHEY and SVGEGT. The CDR3 covers 19 residues. CDR3 DNA: TGTGCCAGCAGTTATACAGCGACTAGCGGGAGGGCGACCTACAATGAGCAGTTCTTC. This encodes CASSYTATSGRATYNEQFF.

The chain joins TRBV29-1 to TRBJ2-7, with TRBD2 matching 12 bases. Germline V gene sequence: CDR1 SQVTM, CDR2 ANQGSEA. This CDR3 region has 16 residues. V shed 1 base and J 1 base; nucleotides not matched to a gene: 5. CDR3: CSVEGLAGEQSYEQYF. CDR3 coding DNA: TGCAGCGTTGAAGGACTAGCGGGAGAGCAGTCCTACGAGCAGTACTTC.

This clonotype was recorded a few times. The genes are TRBV9 and TRBJ1-4; D remains ambiguous. CDR1 SGDLS and CDR2 YYNGEE come from the germline V gene. This CDR3 has 12 amino acids. Trimming left V 3 bases short and J 6 bases short, with 6 bases between. The CDR3 protein is CASSGADEKLFF. The CDR3 nucleotides are TGTGCCAGCAGCGGAGCGGATGAAAAACTGTTTTTT. The full variable domain, its missing parts supplied by reference TRBV9 and TRBJ1-4, is DSGVTQTPKHLITATGQRVTLRCSPRSGDLSVYWYQQSLDQGLQFLIQYYNGEERAKGNILERFSAQQFPDLHSELNLSSLELGDSALYFCASSGADEKLFFGSGTQLSVL.

Ten or more counts support this clonotype. The rearrangement joins TRBV28 to TRBJ2-5, with 11 bases lining up with TRBD1. This CDR3 contains 17 residues. Germline assignment: CDR1 MDHEN and CDR2 SYDVKM. With V trimmed by 5 bases and J by 1 base, 9 bases remained unmatched. The CDR3 here is CASSPYPGQGAQETQYF. The CDR3 nucleotides read TGTGCCAGCAGTCCCTACCCTGGACAGGGGGCCCAAGAGACCCAGTACTTC. The variable domain in full, with the rest retrieved from reference TRBV28 and TRBJ2-5, is DVKVTQSSRYLVKRTGEKVFLECVQDMDHENMFWYRQDPGLGLRLIYFSYDVKMKEKGDIPEGYSVSREKKERFSLILESASTNQTSMYLCASSPYPGQGAQETQYFGPGTRLLVL.

This clonotype has just a few counts. This chain connects TRBV10-3 to TRBJ2-7; 7 nucleotides agree with TRBD2. With 5 bases clipped from V and 0 bases from J, the junction kept 7 bases outside the gene matches. This CDR3 has 15 residues. Looked up from germline, CDR1 is ENHRY and CDR2 is SYGVKD. The CDR3 coding sequence is TGTGCCATCAGTCGAAGCGGGGATGCCTCCTACGAGCAGTACTTC. Translating gives CAISRSGDASYEQYF.

This clonotype occurred many times. The CDR3 sequence: CSASLGTLPSYEQYF. For the CDR3, the DNA is TGCAGTGCATCCCTGGGCACTCTTCCGTCCTACGAGCAGTACTTC. The rearrangement joins TRBV20-1 to TRBJ2-7; D is unclear. Germline CDR1 and CDR2: DFQATT and SNEGSKA (reference sequence). This CDR3 spans 15 amino acids. Trimming cost V 6 bases and J 1 base, with 19 bases left between them.

This clonotype was counted a few times. The chain carries TRBV29-1 and TRBJ2-6; weak D call: TRBD1 (6 bases). Germline CDR1 is SQVTM and CDR2 is ANQGSEA. The CDR3 has 15 residues. V lost 4 bases, J lost 0 bases, and 10 bases lay in between. CDR3 sequence: CSVVQGYSGANVLTF. The CDR3 nucleotides are TGCAGCGTTGTCCAGGGGTACTCTGGGGCCAACGTCCTGACTTTC.

The chain carries TRBV7-6 and TRBJ2-2; 11 bases match TRBD2. The CDR3 is 17 residues long. V gave up 5 bases and J gave up 1 base; unmatched junction bases: 6. Germline CDR1 is SGHVS and CDR2 is FNYEAQ. CDR3 coding DNA: TGTGCCAGCAGCCAGCCCGGGACTAGCGGGAACACCGGGGAGCTGTTTTTT. This sequence encodes CASSQPGTSGNTGELFF.

This clonotype has ten or more counts. The junction departs from the called germline gene at one end, perhaps through a read error. The V gene is TRBV12-3 or TRBV12-4, the J gene TRBJ2-1; D unclear. This CDR3 has 15 amino acids. The CDR3, as DNA: TGTGCCAGCAGCTTAGACCGTAGCTCCTACAATGAGCAGTTCTTC. It is translated as CASSLDRSSYNEQFF.